The following is a TCR beta chain sequence with its context. Only in-frame clones appear in the TCRdb table, and some are missing; sequencing was by immunoSEQ multiplex PCR. Among some 60,000 clones listed, about 80% were seen once. This sample was included in a study of T cell responses to AZD1222 COVID-19 vaccine. After removal of 3 bases from V and 5 bases from J, the junction contained 3 bases not matched to a gene. Germline V gene lookup returns CDR1 LNHDA and CDR2 SQIVND (reference sequence). This CDR3 is 14 amino acids long. The clonotype was recovered from an adult who received the AZD1222 COVID-19 vaccine. The chain recombines TRBV19 with TRBJ1-4; 7 nucleotides agree with TRBD1. Sequenced here: peripheral blood, sampled 28 days after the second AZD1222 dose. CDR3: CASSMADRNEKLFF. The CDR3 bases are TGTGCCAGTAGTATGGCGGACAGGAATGAAAAACTGTTTTTT.